These 28 T cell receptor beta chains came from one sample sequenced in a study of cytomegalovirus exposure and HLA in healthy donors. The PCR ran on 60 Vbeta and 13 Jbeta primers. TCRdb keeps only in-frame clones here, not all; method: immunoSEQ multiplex PCR. The table lists 100,000 or so clones, roughly two thirds of them singletons. Specimen: PBMCs. Receptors originate from a man in his forties or fifties in good health and CMV-seronegative.

The chain links TRBV13 to TRBJ2-7; a weak D match, TRBD1 (5 bases). The CDR3 is 15 residues long. V was shortened by 5 bases and J by 0 bases, with 14 bases between the two germline ends. Looked up from germline, CDR1 is PRHDT and CDR2 is FYEKMQ (reference sequence). The CDR3 here is CASSRRGQHSYEQYF. Here the CDR3 DNA reads TGTGCCAGCAGCCGTCGCGGACAACACTCCTACGAGCAGTACTTC.

This sequence joins TRBV2 and TRBJ1-4; TRBD1 agrees at 10 bases. Germline V gives CDR1 SNHLY, CDR2 FYNNEI. V lost 4 bases to trimming and J lost 7 bases; unmatched junction nucleotides: 3. The CDR3 loop spans 14 amino acids. CDR3 protein: CASSGWDRGEKLFF. CDR3 DNA sequence: TGTGCCAGCAGTGGTTGGGACAGGGGTGAAAAACTGTTTTTT.

J is TRBJ2-4 and V is TRBV30; possibly TRBD1 for D (6 bases). CDR1 GTSNPN and CDR2 SVGIG come from the germline V gene (reference sequence). This CDR3 region has 13 residues. Trimming shortened V by 5 bases and J by 0 bases, and 8 bases separated the two germline ends. CDR3 bases: TGTGCCTGGGACAGGTTAGCCAAAAACATTCAGTACTTC. It is translated as CAWDRLAKNIQYF.

The chain is built from TRBV5-1 and TRBJ1-6, with D uncertain. Trimming took off 0 bases at V and 9 bases at J, with 13 bases between the two ends. Germline CDR1 reads SGHRS; CDR2 reads YFSETQ. CDR3 length: 15 amino acids. As DNA, the CDR3 is TGCGCCAGCAGCTTGGCCGCCAGTAGAGGTTCACCCCTCCACTTT. This sequence encodes CASSLAASRGSPLHF.

The J gene is TRBJ1-3, the V gene TRBV9, with D possibly being TRBD1 (5 bases). The V and J ends lost 0 bases and 4 bases respectively, with 8 bases between them. The germline gives CDR1 SGDLS, CDR2 YYNGEE. This CDR3 is built from 14 residues. CDR3 amino acids: CASSVAGLGNTIYF. The CDR3 region has the DNA TGTGCCAGCAGCGTAGCAGGGTTAGGAAACACCATATATTTT.

This sequence joins TRBV30 and TRBJ2-5, with D unresolved. Germline V CDR1 and CDR2: GTSNPN, SVGIG (reference sequence). The ends were cut back, 0 bases at V and 4 bases at J, with 3 bases in the middle. The CDR3 is 11 amino acids. The CDR3 DNA reads TGTGCCTGGAGTGTCGGAGAGACCCAGTACTTC. Amino acids: CAWSVGETQYF.

As for this clone: A read error may produce the germline difference seen at one junction end. Other DNA variants within this sample encode the same CDR3. The V call is TRBV4-2, the J call TRBJ1-6, with D possibly being TRBD1 (6 bases). Looked up from germline, CDR1 is LGHNA and CDR2 is YNFKEQ. CDR3 length: 17 residues. The CDR3 loop is CASSQDPRTEYNSPLHF. CDR3 nucleotide sequence: TGTGCCAGCAGCCAAGATCCCCGGACAGAGTATAATTCACCCCTACACTTT.

V is TRBV5-1 and J is TRBJ1-2; tentative D call: TRBD1 (5 bases). CDR3 length: 14 amino acids. Germline-derived CDR1 and CDR2 are SGHRS and YFSETQ. Trimming cost V 6 bases and J 7 bases, with 19 bases left between them. Written as DNA, the CDR3 is TGCGCCAGCACCTATCGGGGGGAGGTTGGTGGCTACACCTTC. Residues: CASTYRGEVGGYTF.

This clone was counted only a few times. J is TRBJ1-2 and V is TRBV5-6; 7 nucleotides agree with TRBD1. Germline V gives CDR1 SGHDT, CDR2 YYEEEE. Trimming removed 2 bases from V and 6 bases from J; junction bases left unmatched: 7. The CDR3 loop spans 14 amino acids. CDR3 in DNA: TGTGCCAGCAGCTTCAACAGGGGTTGGAATGGCTACACCTTC. Amino acids: CASSFNRGWNGYTF.

V gene TRBV6-1 combines with J gene TRBJ2-4; 9 bases fit TRBD1. J lost 10 bases, V lost 6 bases, and 7 bases had no gene match. CDR3 length: 13 amino acids. Looked up from germline, CDR1 is MNHNS and CDR2 is SASEGT. CDR3 region: CASRDRDRDIQYF. CDR3 sequence (DNA): TGTGCCAGCAGAGACCGGGACAGGGATATTCAGTACTTC.

This clone was observed once. The chain links TRBV10-3 to TRBJ1-6; tentatively, D is TRBD1 (5 bases). Germline CDR1 is ENHRY and CDR2 is SYGVKD. This CDR3 region has 15 residues. Trimming removed 5 bases from V and 7 bases from J, with 15 bases in between. In DNA form, the CDR3 reads TGTGCCATCAGTATCAGGGATGAACGGAATTCACCCCTCCACTTT. Translation gives CAISIRDERNSPLHF.

The genes are TRBV5-1 and TRBJ2-3, with a weak D call TRBD2 (5 bases). V was trimmed by 1 base and J by 0 bases, leaving 12 bases between them. The CDR3 contains 16 residues. Germline CDR1 SGHRS, CDR2 YFSETQ. The CDR3 is CASSLLGGFSTDTQYF. CDR3 bases: TGCGCCAGCAGCTTGCTGGGCGGGTTTAGCACAGATACGCAGTATTTT.

This rearrangement joins TRBV7-2 to TRBJ1-1, with D hard to call. Trimming took 2 bases from V and 5 from J, leaving 12 bases between them. Per germline, CDR1 SGHTA and CDR2 FQGNSA. This CDR3 region has 14 residues. The CDR3 sequence is CASSLRASGTEAFF. The CDR3 region has the DNA TGTGCCAGCAGCTTAAGGGCTTCGGGAACTGAAGCTTTCTTT.

V is TRBV6-5 and J is TRBJ2-7; 7 bases are shared with TRBD1. Per germline, CDR1 MNHEY and CDR2 SVGAGI. This CDR3 spans 14 amino acids. J gave up 2 bases and V 5 bases, and 6 bases lay outside the gene matches. This CDR3 is CASSDRVRAYEQYF. The CDR3, as DNA: TGTGCCAGCAGTGACAGGGTAAGGGCCTACGAGCAGTACTTC.

The CDR3 is CASSRTGTSGGGLYF. CDR3 bases: TGTGCCAGCAGTAGGACCGGGACTAGCGGGGGGGGTTTGTATTTT. The V and J genes are TRBV2 and TRBJ2-3; TRBD2 matches 16 bases. The V gene end was trimmed by 5 bases and the J gene end by 14 bases; junction bases not matched to a gene: 10. This CDR3 spans 15 amino acids. Germline V lookup: CDR1 SNHLY, CDR2 FYNNEI.

A remark on this clone: An end of the junction does not agree with germline; a read error may underlie this. The gene calls are TRBV9 and TRBJ1-3; D not certain. The length of the CDR3 is 13 residues. Per germline, CDR1 SGDLS and CDR2 YYNGEE. The CDR3 DNA sequence: TGTGCCAGCGGTCCAGGTTCTGGGAACACCATATATTTT. Protein product: CASGPGSGNTIYF.

This clone was seen more than once but under ten times. The chain couples TRBV16 to TRBJ1-2; D call uncertain. Germline V gives CDR1 KGHSY, CDR2 FQNENV. The V end was cut by 0 bases, the J end by 3 bases, with 5 bases between. CDR3 length equals 13 residues. In nucleotides, the CDR3 is TGTGCCAGCAGCCAATCCTCAGACTATGGCTACACCTTC. It codes for CASSQSSDYGYTF.

The rearrangement joins TRBV9 to TRBJ1-1; D gene unclear. The CDR3 is made up of 14 amino acids. Per germline, CDR1 SGDLS and CDR2 YYNGEE. The germline V and J ends were trimmed by 1 base and 3 bases, with 10 bases remaining between them. As DNA, the CDR3 is TGTGCCAGCAGCGTAAGAGGGAAGGACACTGAAGCTTTCTTT. It encodes CASSVRGKDTEAFF.

This clone was picked up a small number of times. This chain connects TRBV4-1 to TRBJ2-2; 9 bases line up with TRBD1. This CDR3 is 15 amino acids long. V dropped 4 bases and J dropped 5; count of bases not matched to a gene: 5. Per the germline V gene, CDR1 is MGHRA and CDR2 is YSYEKL. The CDR3 is CASSPGQGRTGELFF. The CDR3 coding sequence is TGCGCCAGCAGCCCTGGACAGGGGAGGACCGGGGAGCTGTTTTTT.

The table lists this clone with a few counts. The V call is TRBV7-3, the J call TRBJ1-6; 7 bases map to TRBD1. Germline assignment: CDR1 SGHTA and CDR2 FQGTGA. With V trimmed by 4 bases and J by 1 base, 13 bases remained unmatched. The CDR3 length is 19 residues. CDR3 protein: CASSSHRGLEGSYNSPLHF. CDR3 DNA sequence: TGTGCCAGCAGCTCCCACAGGGGATTAGAAGGATCCTATAATTCACCCCTCCACTTT.

The chain is built from TRBV7-9 and TRBJ1-2, with D possibly TRBD1 on 6 matching bases. Germline CDR1 reads SEHNR; CDR2 reads FQNEAQ (reference sequence). CDR3 length equals 14 residues. V was cut by 4 bases and J by 4 bases, with 13 bases left in between. The CDR3 loop is CASSSTGFSYGYTF. The DNA of the CDR3 is TGTGCCAGCAGCTCCACAGGGTTTTCCTATGGCTACACCTTC.

The gene calls are TRBV10-3 and TRBJ2-3; unclear D gene. Germline V gene lookup returns CDR1 ENHRY and CDR2 SYGVKD. The ends were cut back, 0 bases at V and 6 bases at J, with 7 bases in the middle. The length of the CDR3 is 13 residues. The CDR3 region has the DNA TGTGCCATCAGTGAGTCGAATCGGGATACGCAGTATTTT. Its translation is CAISESNRDTQYF.

The J gene is TRBJ2-5, the V gene TRBV6-5, with a tentative D call TRBD2 (5 bases). With 7 bases removed from V and 2 bases from J, the gap between germline ends came to 8 bases. This CDR3 comprises 12 residues. Germline CDR1 MNHEY, CDR2 SVGAGI. As DNA, the CDR3 is TGTGCCAGCAAACGGGGACAAGAGACCCAGTACTTC. This sequence encodes CASKRGQETQYF.

This chain uses TRBV5-8 with TRBJ2-3, with 7 positions matching TRBD1. This CDR3 spans 16 amino acids. V lost 5 bases and J lost 5; bases outside the gene matches: 14. Looked up from germline, CDR1 is SGHTS and CDR2 is YDEGEE. CDR3 amino acids: CASSYRDSNRGDTQYF. The CDR3 coding sequence is TGTGCCAGCAGTTACCGGGACAGCAACCGGGGAGATACGCAGTATTTT. Together with reference TRBV5-8 and TRBJ2-3, the CDR3 gives the full variable domain: EAGVTQSPTHLIKTRGQQATLRCSPISGHTSVYWYQQALGLGLQFLLWYDEGEERNRGNFPPRFSGRQFPNYSSELNVNALELEDSALYLCASSYRDSNRGDTQYFGPGTRLTVL.

This chain joins TRBV5-1 and TRBJ2-2, with TRBD1 matching 7 bases. Germline CDR1 is SGHRS and CDR2 is YFSETQ. The V gene end was trimmed by 1 base and the J gene end by 4 bases; junction bases not matched to a gene: 1. This CDR3 contains 14 residues. The chain's CDR3 is CASSLTGATGELFF. The CDR3 region has the DNA TGCGCCAGCAGCTTGACAGGGGCCACCGGGGAGCTGTTTTTT. The whole variable domain, filled in from reference TRBV5-1 and TRBJ2-2, reads KAGVTQTPRYLIKTRGQQVTLSCSPISGHRSVSWYQQTPGQGLQFLFEYFSETQRNKGNFPGRFSGRQFSNSRSEMNVSTLELGDSALYLCASSLTGATGELFFGEGSRLTVL.

This sequence joins TRBV25-1 and TRBJ2-5; 7 nucleotides line up with TRBD2. The CDR3 has 14 amino acids. The ends lost 0 bases at V and 7 bases at J; junction bases unmatched: 5. CDR1 and CDR2 from the germline V gene are MGHDK and SYGVNS. The CDR3 coding sequence is TGTGCCAGCAGTGAATATGGGGGGGTTGGGACCCAGTACTTC. Translating gives CASSEYGGVGTQYF.

This clone has more than one count but fewer than ten. The V call is TRBV2, the J call TRBJ2-4; the match to TRBD2 covers 7 bases. V dropped 8 bases and J dropped 9; count of bases not matched to a gene: 7. CDR1 and CDR2 from the germline V gene are SNHLY and FYNNEI. This CDR3 contains 12 residues. The CDR3: CASDGGGTIQYF. As DNA, the CDR3 is TGTGCCAGCGACGGGGGAGGGACCATTCAGTACTTC. The whole variable domain, filled in from reference TRBV2 and TRBJ2-4, reads EPEVTQTPSHQVTQMGQEVILRCVPISNHLYFYWYRQILGQKVEFLVSFYNNEISEKSEIFDDQFSVERPDGSNFTLKIRSTKLEDSAMYFCASDGGGTIQYFGAGTRLSVL.

The chain recombines TRBV18 with TRBJ1-6; TRBD1 matches at 7 bases. There are 17 residues in the CDR3. After removal of 8 bases from V and 10 bases from J, the junction contained 20 bases not matched to a gene. Germline V gives CDR1 KGHSH, CDR2 LQKENI. The CDR3 DNA sequence: TGTGCCAGCACAACGGGAGTTTCTACTGGAGGGGGCTCACCCCTCCACTTT. This gives the protein CASTTGVSTGGGSPLHF.